This TCR beta chain was profiled in a study of shared clonotypes between healthy human individuals. Study-wide results and caveats: The sharing of 4.5% to 6.5% of naive CD4 clonotypes was seen across a handful of donors.

The test was conducted at deep level. Profiling relied on immunoSEQ multiplex PCR, and the TCRdb table lists in-frame clones only, not all of them. Of roughly 300,000 clones in the sample, roughly 70% are singletons; the top ten hold about 9.4%. With regard to this clone: The target antigen is unknown.

The CDR3 totals 15 residues. From germline, CDR1 is SGHVS and CDR2 FQNEAQ. Germline trimming cut 8 bases from V and 2 bases from J; bases unmatched to any gene: 5. The receptor's source is a man under 40 in good health. The rearrangement uses TRBV7-8 and TRBJ2-2; 10 bases match TRBD2. The specimen sequenced was memory CD4+ T cells sorted from blood. Subset noted: CD45RA-negative fraction. CDR3 nucleotide sequence: TGTGCCAGCTGGGGGACTAGCGACAACACCGGGGAGCTGTTTTTT. Its translation is CASWGTSDNTGELFF.